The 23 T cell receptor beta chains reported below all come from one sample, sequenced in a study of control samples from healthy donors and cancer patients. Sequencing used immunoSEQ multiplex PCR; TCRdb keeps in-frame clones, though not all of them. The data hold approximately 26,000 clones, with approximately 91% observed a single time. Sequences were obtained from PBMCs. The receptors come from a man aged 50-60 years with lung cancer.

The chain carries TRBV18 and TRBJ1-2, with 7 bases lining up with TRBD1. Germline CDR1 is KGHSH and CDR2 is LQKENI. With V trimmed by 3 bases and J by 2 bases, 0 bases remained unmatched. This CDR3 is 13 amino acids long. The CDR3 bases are TGTGCCAGCTCACCGACAGGGAACTATGGCTACACCTTC. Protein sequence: CASSPTGNYGYTF.

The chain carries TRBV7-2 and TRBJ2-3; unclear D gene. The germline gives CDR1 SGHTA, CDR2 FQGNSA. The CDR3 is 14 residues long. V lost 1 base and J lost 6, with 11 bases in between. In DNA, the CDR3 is TGTGCCAGCAGCTTAGGAACTGCCGGGGATACGCAGTATTTT. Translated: CASSLGTAGDTQYF.

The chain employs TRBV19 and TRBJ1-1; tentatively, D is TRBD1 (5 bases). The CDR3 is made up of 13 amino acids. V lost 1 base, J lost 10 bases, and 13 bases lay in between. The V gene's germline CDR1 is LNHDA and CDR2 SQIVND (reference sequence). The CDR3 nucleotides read TGTGCCAGTAGTATAGCGGAGGGGCGCCGAGCTTTCTTT. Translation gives CASSIAEGRRAFF.

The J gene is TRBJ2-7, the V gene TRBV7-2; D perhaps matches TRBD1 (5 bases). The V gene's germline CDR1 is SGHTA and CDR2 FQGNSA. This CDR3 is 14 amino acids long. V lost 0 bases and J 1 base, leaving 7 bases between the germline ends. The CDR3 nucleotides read TGTGCCAGCAGCTTAGCTAGGGGTTCCTACGAGCAGTACTTC. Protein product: CASSLARGSYEQYF.

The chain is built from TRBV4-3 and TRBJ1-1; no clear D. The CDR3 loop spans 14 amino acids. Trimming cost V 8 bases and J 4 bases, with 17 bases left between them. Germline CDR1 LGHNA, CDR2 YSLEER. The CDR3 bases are TGCGCCAGCGGAGGATCAGATGCCAGCACTGAAGCTTTCTTT. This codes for CASGGSDASTEAFF.

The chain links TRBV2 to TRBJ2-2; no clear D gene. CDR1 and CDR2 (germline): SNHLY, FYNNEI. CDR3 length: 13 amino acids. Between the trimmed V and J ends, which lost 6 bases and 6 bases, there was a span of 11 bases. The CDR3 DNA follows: TGTGCCAGCAGGGCAGGCTGGTCCGGGGAGCTGTTTTTT. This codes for CASRAGWSGELFF.

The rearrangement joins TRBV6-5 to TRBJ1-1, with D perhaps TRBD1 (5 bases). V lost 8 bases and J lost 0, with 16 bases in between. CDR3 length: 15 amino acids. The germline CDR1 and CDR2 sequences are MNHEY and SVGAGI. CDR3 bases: TGTGCCAGCCTGGGGACCGACCTACTGAACACTGAAGCTTTCTTT. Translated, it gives CASLGTDLLNTEAFF.

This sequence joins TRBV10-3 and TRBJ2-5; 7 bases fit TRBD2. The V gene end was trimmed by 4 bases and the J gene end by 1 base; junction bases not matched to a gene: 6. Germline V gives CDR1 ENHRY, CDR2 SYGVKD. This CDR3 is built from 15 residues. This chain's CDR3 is CAISGGGVFQETQYF. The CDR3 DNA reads TGTGCCATCAGTGGGGGAGGGGTTTTCCAAGAGACCCAGTACTTC.

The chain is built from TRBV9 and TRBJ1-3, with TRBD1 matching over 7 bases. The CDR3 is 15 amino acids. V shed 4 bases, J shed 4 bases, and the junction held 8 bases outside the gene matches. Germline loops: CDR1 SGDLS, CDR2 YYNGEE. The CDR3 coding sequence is TGTGCCAGCAGCAAAACAGGGGCACCCGGAAACACCATATATTTT. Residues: CASSKTGAPGNTIYF.

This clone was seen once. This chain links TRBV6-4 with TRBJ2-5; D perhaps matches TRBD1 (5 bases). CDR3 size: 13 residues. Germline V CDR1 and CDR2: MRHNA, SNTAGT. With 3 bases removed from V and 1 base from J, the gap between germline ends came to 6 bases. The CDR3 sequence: CASSEQAQETQYF. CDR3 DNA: TGTGCCAGCAGTGAACAGGCCCAAGAGACCCAGTACTTC.

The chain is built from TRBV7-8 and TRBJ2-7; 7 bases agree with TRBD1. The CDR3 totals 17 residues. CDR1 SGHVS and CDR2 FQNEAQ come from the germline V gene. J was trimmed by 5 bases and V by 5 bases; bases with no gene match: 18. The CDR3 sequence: CASSTMQQGGASDEQYF. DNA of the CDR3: TGTGCCAGCAGCACTATGCAACAAGGGGGCGCTTCCGACGAGCAGTACTTC.

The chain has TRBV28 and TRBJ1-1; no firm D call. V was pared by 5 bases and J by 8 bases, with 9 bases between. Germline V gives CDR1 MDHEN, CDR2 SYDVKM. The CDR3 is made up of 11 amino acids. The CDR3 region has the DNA TGTGCCAGCAGTATACAGATCGAAGCTTTCTTT. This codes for CASSIQIEAFF.

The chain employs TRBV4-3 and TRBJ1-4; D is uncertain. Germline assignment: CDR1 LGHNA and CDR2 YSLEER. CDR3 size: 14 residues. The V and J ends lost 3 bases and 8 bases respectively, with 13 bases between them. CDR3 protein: CASSQGGGSEKLFF. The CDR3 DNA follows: TGCGCCAGCAGCCAGGGAGGCGGGAGCGAAAAACTGTTTTTT.

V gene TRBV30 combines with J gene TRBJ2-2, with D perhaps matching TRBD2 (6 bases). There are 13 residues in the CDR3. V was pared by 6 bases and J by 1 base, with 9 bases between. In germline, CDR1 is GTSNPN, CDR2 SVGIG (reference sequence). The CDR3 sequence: CACGGQNTGELFF. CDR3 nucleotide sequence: TGTGCCTGCGGAGGGCAGAACACCGGGGAGCTGTTTTTT.

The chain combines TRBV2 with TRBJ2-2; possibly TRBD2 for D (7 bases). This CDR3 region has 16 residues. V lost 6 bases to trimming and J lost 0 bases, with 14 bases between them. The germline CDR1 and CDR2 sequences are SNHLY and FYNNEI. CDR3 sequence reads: CASSRSGTPNTGELFF. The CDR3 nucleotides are TGTGCCAGCAGCAGGAGCGGGACACCGAACACCGGGGAGCTGTTTTTT.

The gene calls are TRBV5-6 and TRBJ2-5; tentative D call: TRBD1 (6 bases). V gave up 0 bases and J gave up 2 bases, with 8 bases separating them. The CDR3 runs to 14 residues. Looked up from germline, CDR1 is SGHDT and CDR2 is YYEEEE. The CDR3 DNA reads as TGTGCCAGCAGCTTGGGTCAGGGGCAAGAGACCCAGTACTTC. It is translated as CASSLGQGQETQYF.

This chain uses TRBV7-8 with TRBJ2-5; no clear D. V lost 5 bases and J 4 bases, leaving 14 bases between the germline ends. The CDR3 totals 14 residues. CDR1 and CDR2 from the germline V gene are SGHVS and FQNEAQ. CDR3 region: CASSPLLRRETQYF. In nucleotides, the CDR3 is TGTGCCAGCAGCCCGCTTTTGAGAAGAGAGACCCAGTACTTC.

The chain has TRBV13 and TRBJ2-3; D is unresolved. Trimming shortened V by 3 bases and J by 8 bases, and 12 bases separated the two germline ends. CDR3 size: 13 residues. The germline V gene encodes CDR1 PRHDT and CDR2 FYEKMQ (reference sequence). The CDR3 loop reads CASSFYSTGTQYF. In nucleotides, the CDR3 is TGTGCCAGCAGCTTTTACAGCACGGGTACGCAGTATTTT.

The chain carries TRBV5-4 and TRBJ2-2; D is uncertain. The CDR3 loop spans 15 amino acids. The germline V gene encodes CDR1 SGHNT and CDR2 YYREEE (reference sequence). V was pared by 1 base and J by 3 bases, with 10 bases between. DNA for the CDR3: TGTGCCAGCAGCTTGTCAGATATCGACACCGGGGAGCTGTTTTTT. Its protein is CASSLSDIDTGELFF.

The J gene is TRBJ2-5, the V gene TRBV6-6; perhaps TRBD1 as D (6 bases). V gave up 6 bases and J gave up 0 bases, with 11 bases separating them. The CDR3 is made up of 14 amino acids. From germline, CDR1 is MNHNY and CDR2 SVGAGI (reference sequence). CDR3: CASSRGQYQETQYF. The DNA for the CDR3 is TGTGCCAGCAGCCGCGGACAGTACCAAGAGACCCAGTACTTC.

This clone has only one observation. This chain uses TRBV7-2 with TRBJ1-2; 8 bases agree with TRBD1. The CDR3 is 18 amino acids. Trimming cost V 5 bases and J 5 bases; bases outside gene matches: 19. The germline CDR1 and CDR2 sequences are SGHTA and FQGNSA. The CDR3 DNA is TGTGCCAGCAGCAAAATGCCTATCCAGACAGGGGTCGGGTATGGCTACACCTTC. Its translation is CASSKMPIQTGVGYGYTF. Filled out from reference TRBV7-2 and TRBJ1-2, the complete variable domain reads GAGVSQSPSNKVTEKGKDVELRCDPISGHTALYWYRQSLGQGLEFLIYFQGNSAPDKSGLPSDRFSAERTGGSVSTLTIQRTQQEDSAVYLCASSKMPIQTGVGYGYTFGSGTRLTVV.

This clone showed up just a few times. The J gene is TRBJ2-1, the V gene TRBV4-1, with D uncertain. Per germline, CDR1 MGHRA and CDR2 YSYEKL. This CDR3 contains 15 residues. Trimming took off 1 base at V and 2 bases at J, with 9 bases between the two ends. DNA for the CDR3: TGCGCCAGCAGCCAAGTTGACTTCCCCTACAATGAGCAGTTCTTC. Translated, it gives CASSQVDFPYNEQFF.

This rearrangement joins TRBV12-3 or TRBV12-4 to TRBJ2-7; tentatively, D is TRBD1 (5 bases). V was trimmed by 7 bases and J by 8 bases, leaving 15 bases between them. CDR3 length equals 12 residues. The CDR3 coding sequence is TGTGCCAGCACCCCCGACGACAGTAAGCAGTACTTC. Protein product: CASTPDDSKQYF.